This T cell receptor (beta chain) originates from a study of Graves' ophthalmopathy and Graves' hyperthyroidism. 7.5 to 10 ml of fresh blood yielded the PBMCs by density gradient. Many counts were recorded for this clonotype. Its target is unknown. Broader study findings: Blood was where most expanded thyroid clonotypes above 0.001 frequency also turned up. A 13-signature model separated ophthalmopathy from stable hyperthyroidism, just over 85% sensitivity, around 79% specificity.

Trimming took 3 bases from V and 2 from J; bases not matched to a gene: 8. The CDR3 contains 18 residues. The TCR beta CDR3 regions underwent amplification from RNA transcripts. The workflow started with a first-round RT-PCR run with HTBI primers and then moved on to a second-round multiplex PCR. MiXCR was run by TCRdb on the multiplex PCR reads, yielding one entry per CDR3 protein. The data hold some 360,000 distinct CDR3 sequences, with 17% observed a single time. The specimen was peripheral blood. The TCR sequence derives from an adult woman with stable Graves' hyperthyroidism. The chain combines TRBV12-3 or TRBV12-4 with TRBJ1-5; 12 nucleotides agree with TRBD1. CDR3 coding DNA: TGTGCCAGCAGTTTCCGGGACAGGGGGCTTCGGGGCAATCAGCCCCAGCATTTT. Translation: CASSFRDRGLRGNQPQHF.